Following are 8 T cell receptor beta chains from one sample sequenced in a study of blood T cell repertoires in COVID-19 (dated by TCRdb to the early 2020s). Libraries were built with the immunoSEQ multiplex PCR assay. Entries here come from immuneACCESS through TCRdb and include only in-frame sequences with V and J called. Some clones fail to appear in such tables; in the studies checked, an unresolved V gene covers under half of the shortfall, and the cause of the remainder is unknown. The sample records about 210,000 clones, about 86% of which are singletons. Together, the top ten hold 8.5% to 10% of the sample. Specimen: PBMCs or T cells enriched from blood (not recorded which). These TCRs come from a woman aged 45-59 years with acute COVID-19.

This sequence joins TRBV30 and TRBJ2-3, with 9 bases fitting TRBD2. CDR3 length equals 15 residues. The ends lost 5 bases at V and 4 bases at J; junction bases unmatched: 10. Germline assignment: CDR1 GTSNPN and CDR2 SVGIG (reference sequence). The DNA of the CDR3 is TGTGCCTGGGGGTCGCTAGCGGGATGGGCAGATACGCAGTATTTT. This sequence encodes CAWGSLAGWADTQYF. The entire variable domain, with the rest obtained from reference TRBV30 and TRBJ2-3, is as follows: SQTIHQWPATLVQPVGSPLSLECTVEGTSNPNLYWYRQAAGRGLQLLFYSVGIGQISSEVPQNLSASRPQDRQFILSSKKLLLSDSGFYLCAWGSLAGWADTQYFGPGTRLTVL.

The chain has TRBV4-3 and TRBJ2-1; D not resolved. The V and J ends lost 1 base and 0 bases respectively, with 7 bases between them. Germline V gives CDR1 LGHNA, CDR2 YSLEER. The CDR3 loop spans 15 amino acids. CDR3 sequence reads: CASSQGKSSYNEQFF. The CDR3 DNA sequence: TGCGCCAGCAGCCAAGGCAAGAGCTCCTACAATGAGCAGTTCTTC.

V usage is TRBV6-5 and J usage is TRBJ2-7; 9 bases map to TRBD1. Germline V lookup: CDR1 MNHEY, CDR2 SVGAGI. Trimming at V came to 10 bases and at J to 0 bases, leaving 7 bases not matched to a gene. The length of the CDR3 is 14 residues. CDR3: CATTRQGGSYEQYF. The CDR3 region has the DNA TGTGCCACCACAAGACAGGGGGGCTCCTACGAGCAGTACTTC.

This clone has a handful of counts. The V call is TRBV12-3 or TRBV12-4, the J call TRBJ1-2, with TRBD1 as a possible D gene (5 bases). The CDR3 is made up of 13 amino acids. The ends were cut back, 7 bases at V and 6 bases at J, with 15 bases in the middle. CDR3 amino acids: CASTSGRGNGYTF. In DNA, the CDR3 is TGTGCCAGCACCTCGGGTCGGGGGAATGGCTACACCTTC.

This clone was picked up a small number of times. The chain links TRBV5-1 to TRBJ2-6, with TRBD2 identical over 9 bases. The CDR3 has 18 residues. V lost 1 base to trimming and J lost 0 bases; unmatched junction nucleotides: 5. Germline V gives CDR1 SGHRS, CDR2 YFSETQ. As DNA, the CDR3 is TGCGCCAGCAGCTTGTCTGTAGCGGGAGCCTCTGGGGCCAACGTCCTGACTTTC. It translates to CASSLSVAGASGANVLTF. Complete variable domain (other parts from reference TRBV5-1 and TRBJ2-6): KAGVTQTPRYLIKTRGQQVTLSCSPISGHRSVSWYQQTPGQGLQFLFEYFSETQRNKGNFPGRFSGRQFSNSRSEMNVSTLELGDSALYLCASSLSVAGASGANVLTFGAGSRLTVL.

The chain is built from TRBV3-1 (or the pseudogene TRBV3-2) and TRBJ2-2; 13 nucleotides agree with TRBD2. In germline, CDR1 is LGHDT, CDR2 YNNKEL (reference sequence). This CDR3 contains 15 residues. Germline trimming cut 1 base from V and 7 bases from J; bases unmatched to any gene: 0. As DNA, the CDR3 is TGTGCCAGCAGCCAAGGACTAGCGGGGGGCGGGGAGCTGTTTTTT. Encoded protein: CASSQGLAGGGELFF.

This clone turned up a few times. The CDR3 DNA reads TGTGCCAGCAGTGGGCAACTAGCGGGGGTGACCACCGGGGAGCTGTTTTTT. It encodes CASSGQLAGVTTGELFF. The chain couples TRBV2 to TRBJ2-2; TRBD2 matches at 11 bases. Germline V gene lookup returns CDR1 SNHLY and CDR2 FYNNEI. CDR3 size: 17 residues. V dropped 4 bases and J dropped 4; count of bases not matched to a gene: 8.

The chain links TRBV4-3 to TRBJ2-2, with D perhaps TRBD2 (5 bases). The CDR3 has 14 residues. Trimming took off 2 bases at V and 9 bases at J, with 13 bases between the two ends. The germline V gene has CDR1 LGHNA and CDR2 YSLEER. The DNA of the CDR3 is TGCGCCAGCAGCCAATCAGGACCCGGGAGGGAGCTGTTTTTT. It specifies CASSQSGPGRELFF.